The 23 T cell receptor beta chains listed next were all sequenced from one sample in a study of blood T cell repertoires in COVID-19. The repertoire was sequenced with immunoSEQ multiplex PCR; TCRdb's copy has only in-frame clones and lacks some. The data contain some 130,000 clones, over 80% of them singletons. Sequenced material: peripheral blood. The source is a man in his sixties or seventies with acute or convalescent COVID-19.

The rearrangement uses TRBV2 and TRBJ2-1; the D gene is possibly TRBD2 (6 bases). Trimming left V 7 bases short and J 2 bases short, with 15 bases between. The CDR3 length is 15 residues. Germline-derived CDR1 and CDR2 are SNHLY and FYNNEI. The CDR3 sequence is CASTGASDPYNEQFF. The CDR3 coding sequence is TGTGCCAGCACTGGAGCTAGCGACCCCTACAATGAGCAGTTCTTC.

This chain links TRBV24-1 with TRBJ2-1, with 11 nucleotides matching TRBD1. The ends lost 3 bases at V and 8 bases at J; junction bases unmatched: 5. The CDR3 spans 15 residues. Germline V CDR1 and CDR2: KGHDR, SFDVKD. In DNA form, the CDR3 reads TGTGCCACCAGTGATCCGGGACAGGGGGACTATGAGCAGTTCTTC. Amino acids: CATSDPGQGDYEQFF.

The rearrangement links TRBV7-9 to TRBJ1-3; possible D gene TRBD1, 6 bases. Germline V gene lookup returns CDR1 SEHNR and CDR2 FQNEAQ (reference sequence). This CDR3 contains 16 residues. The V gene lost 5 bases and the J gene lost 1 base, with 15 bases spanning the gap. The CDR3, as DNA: TGTGCCAGCAGCCTCTTGACAGGAAGATCTGGAAACACCATATATTTT. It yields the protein CASSLLTGRSGNTIYF.

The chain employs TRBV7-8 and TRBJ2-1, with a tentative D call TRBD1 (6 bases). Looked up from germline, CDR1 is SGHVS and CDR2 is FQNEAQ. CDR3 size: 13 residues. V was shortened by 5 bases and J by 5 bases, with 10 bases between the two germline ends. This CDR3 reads CASSRNRDNEQFF. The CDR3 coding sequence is TGTGCCAGCAGCCGCAACAGGGACAATGAGCAGTTCTTC.

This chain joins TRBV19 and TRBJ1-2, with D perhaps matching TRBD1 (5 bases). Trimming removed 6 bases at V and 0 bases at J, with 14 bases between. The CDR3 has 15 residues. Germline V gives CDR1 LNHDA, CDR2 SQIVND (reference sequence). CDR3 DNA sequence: TGTGCCAGTAGGCAGTGGACATCGCCTAACTATGGCTACACCTTC. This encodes CASRQWTSPNYGYTF.

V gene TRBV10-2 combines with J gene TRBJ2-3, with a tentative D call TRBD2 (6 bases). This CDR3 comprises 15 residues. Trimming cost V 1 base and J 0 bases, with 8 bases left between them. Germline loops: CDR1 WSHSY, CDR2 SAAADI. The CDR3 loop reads CASSEFSGSTDTQYF. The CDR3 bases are TGCGCCAGCAGTGAGTTCAGCGGGAGCACAGATACGCAGTATTTT.

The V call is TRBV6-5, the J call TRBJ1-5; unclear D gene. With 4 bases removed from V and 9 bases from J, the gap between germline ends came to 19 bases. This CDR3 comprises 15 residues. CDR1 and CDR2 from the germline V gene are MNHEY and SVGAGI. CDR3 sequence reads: CASSLKTAPPGPQHF. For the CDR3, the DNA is TGTGCCAGCAGTTTAAAAACAGCTCCCCCAGGGCCCCAGCATTTT.

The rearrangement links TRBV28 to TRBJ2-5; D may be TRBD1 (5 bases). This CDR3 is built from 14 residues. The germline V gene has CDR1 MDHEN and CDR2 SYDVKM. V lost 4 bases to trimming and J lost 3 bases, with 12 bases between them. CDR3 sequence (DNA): TGTGCCAGCAGTTGGGCCGGACATAAAGAGACCCAGTACTTC. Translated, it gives CASSWAGHKETQYF. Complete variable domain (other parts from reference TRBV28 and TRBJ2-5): DVKVTQSSRYLVKRTGEKVFLECVQDMDHENMFWYRQDPGLGLRLIYFSYDVKMKEKGDIPEGYSVSREKKERFSLILESASTNQTSMYLCASSWAGHKETQYFGPGTRLLVL.

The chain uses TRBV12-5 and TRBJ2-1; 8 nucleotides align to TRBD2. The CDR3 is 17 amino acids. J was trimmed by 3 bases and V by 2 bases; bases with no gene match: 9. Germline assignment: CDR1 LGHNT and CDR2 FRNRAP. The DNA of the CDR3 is TGTGCTAGTGGTTTGACCCAGCGGGGGACCGTCTACAATGAGCAGTTCTTC. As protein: CASGLTQRGTVYNEQFF.

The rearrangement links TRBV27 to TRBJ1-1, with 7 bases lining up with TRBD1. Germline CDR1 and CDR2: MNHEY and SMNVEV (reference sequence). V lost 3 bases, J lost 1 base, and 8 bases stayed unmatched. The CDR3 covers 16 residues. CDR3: CASSFLRTGENTEAFF. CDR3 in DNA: TGTGCCAGCAGTTTCCTCAGGACAGGAGAGAACACTGAAGCTTTCTTT.

The CDR3 nucleotides read TGCGCCAGCAGCCGGGACACCATATCCTACGAGCAGTACTTC. The encoded protein is CASSRDTISYEQYF. The rearrangement links TRBV10-1 to TRBJ2-7, with a possible D match to TRBD1 (6 bases). V gave up 6 bases and J gave up 1 base, with 13 bases separating them. Germline V gene lookup returns CDR1 WNHNN and CDR2 SYGVQD (reference sequence). The CDR3 consists of 14 residues.

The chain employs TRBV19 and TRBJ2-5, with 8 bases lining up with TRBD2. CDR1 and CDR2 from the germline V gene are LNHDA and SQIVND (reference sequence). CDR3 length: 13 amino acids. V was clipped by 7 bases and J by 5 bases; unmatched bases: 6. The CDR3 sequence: CASNTGGMETQYF. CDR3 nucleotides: TGTGCCAGTAATACGGGGGGGATGGAGACCCAGTACTTC.

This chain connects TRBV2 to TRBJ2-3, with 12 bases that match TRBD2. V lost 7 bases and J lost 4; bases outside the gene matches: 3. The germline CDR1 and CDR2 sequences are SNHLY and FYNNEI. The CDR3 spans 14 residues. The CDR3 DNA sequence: TGTGCCAGCACTAGCGGGGGGGCCTCAGATACGCAGTATTTT. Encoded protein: CASTSGGASDTQYF.

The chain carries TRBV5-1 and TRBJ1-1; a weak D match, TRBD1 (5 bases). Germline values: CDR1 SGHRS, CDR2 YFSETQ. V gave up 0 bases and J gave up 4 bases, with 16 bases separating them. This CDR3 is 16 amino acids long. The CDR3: CASSLERGTPSTEAFF. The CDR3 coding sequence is TGCGCCAGCAGCTTGGAAAGGGGAACCCCCTCCACTGAAGCTTTCTTT.

Here the CDR3 DNA reads TGCAGCGTTGAAGATCCTAAGCGGGGGTTCACAGATACGCAGTATTTT. Amino acids: CSVEDPKRGFTDTQYF. The chain recombines TRBV29-1 with TRBJ2-3, with TRBD2 identical over 8 bases. The CDR3 covers 16 residues. V dropped 0 bases and J dropped 2; count of bases not matched to a gene: 7. The germline CDR1 and CDR2 sequences are SQVTM and ANQGSEA.

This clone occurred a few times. The CDR3 region has the DNA TGTGCCAGCAGTTACTCGAGGGACACCGGGGAGCTGTTTTTT. This codes for CASSYSRDTGELFF. This rearrangement joins TRBV6-5 to TRBJ2-2; TRBD2 is a possible D gene (5 bases). CDR1 and CDR2 (germline): MNHEY, SVGAGI. Trimming took 0 bases from V and 3 from J, leaving 5 bases between them. CDR3 size: 14 residues.

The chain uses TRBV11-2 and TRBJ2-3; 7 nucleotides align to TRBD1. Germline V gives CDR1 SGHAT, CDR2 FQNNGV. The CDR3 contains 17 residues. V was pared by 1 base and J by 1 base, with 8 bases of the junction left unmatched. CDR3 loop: CASSLGRGRKGTDTQYF. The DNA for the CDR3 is TGTGCCAGCAGCTTAGGAAGGGGGCGCAAAGGCACAGATACGCAGTATTTT.

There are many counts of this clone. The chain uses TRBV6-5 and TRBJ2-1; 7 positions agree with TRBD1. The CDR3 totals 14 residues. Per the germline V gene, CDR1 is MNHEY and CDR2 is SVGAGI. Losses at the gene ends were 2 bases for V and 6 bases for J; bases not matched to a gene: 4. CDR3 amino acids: CASSYEGATNEQFF. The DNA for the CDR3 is TGTGCCAGCAGTTACGAGGGGGCTACCAATGAGCAGTTCTTC.

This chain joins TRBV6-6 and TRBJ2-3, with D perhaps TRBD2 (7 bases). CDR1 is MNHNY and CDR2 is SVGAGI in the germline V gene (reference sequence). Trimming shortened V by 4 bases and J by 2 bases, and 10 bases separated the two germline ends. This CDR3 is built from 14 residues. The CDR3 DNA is TGTGCCAGCAGTTGGCGGGGGCCCACAGATACGCAGTATTTT. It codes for CASSWRGPTDTQYF.

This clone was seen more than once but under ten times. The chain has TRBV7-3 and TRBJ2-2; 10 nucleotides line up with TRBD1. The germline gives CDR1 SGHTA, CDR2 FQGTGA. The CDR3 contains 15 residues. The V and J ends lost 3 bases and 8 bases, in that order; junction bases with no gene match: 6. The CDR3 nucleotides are TGTGCCAGCAGCTTGGGGACAGGGGTTTCGGGGGAGCTGTTTTTT. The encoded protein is CASSLGTGVSGELFF.

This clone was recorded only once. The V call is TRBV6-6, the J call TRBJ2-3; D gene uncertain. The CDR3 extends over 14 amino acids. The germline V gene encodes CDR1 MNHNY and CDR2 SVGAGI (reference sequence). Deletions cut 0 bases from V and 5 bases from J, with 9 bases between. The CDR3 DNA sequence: TGTGCCAGCAGTTACTCCATGCCCGGAGATACGCAGTATTTT. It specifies CASSYSMPGDTQYF.

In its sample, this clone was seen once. CDR3 sequence (DNA): TGTGCCAGCAGGGAGTTCAGTGGAAATCAGCCCCAGCATTTT. It yields the protein CASREFSGNQPQHF. The chain carries TRBV6-5 and TRBJ1-5; D gene unclear. The CDR3 sequence is 14 residues long. V lost 6 bases, J lost 4 bases, and 13 bases lay in between. Germline V gives CDR1 MNHEY, CDR2 SVGAGI.

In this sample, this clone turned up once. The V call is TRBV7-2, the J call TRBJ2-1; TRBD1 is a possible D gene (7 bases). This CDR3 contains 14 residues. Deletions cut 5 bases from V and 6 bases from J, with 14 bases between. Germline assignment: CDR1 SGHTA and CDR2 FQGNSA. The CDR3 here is CASSPGGNINEQFF. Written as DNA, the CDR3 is TGTGCCAGCAGCCCAGGGGGGAATATCAATGAGCAGTTCTTC.